This T cell receptor (beta chain) was documented in a study of cytomegalovirus exposure and HLA in healthy donors. PCR employed 60 Vbeta and 13 Jbeta primers. Sequenced by immunoSEQ multiplex PCR; TCRdb stores in-frame clones only, minus some. The table lists 100,000 or so clones, 80% of them singletons. The V end lost 3 bases, the J end lost 7 bases, and 13 bases lay between the germline ends. Germline CDR1 SNHLY, CDR2 FYNNEI. CDR3 size: 14 residues. This sequence joins TRBV2 and TRBJ1-5; possible D gene TRBD1, 5 bases. The sequenced sample consisted of PBMCs. This TCR was sampled from a man aged 25-40 years in good health and CMV-seropositive. The DNA of the CDR3 is TGTGCCAGCAGTGATCCAGGGAGGGAACAGCCCCAGCATTTT. This gives the protein CASSDPGREQPQHF.